Listed below are T cell receptor beta chains from one sample, sequenced in a study of OX40 agonist ivuxolimab in advanced cancers. Sequenced by immunoSEQ multiplex PCR; TCRdb stores in-frame clones only, minus some. Altogether roughly 53,000 clones are present, roughly 83% being singletons, with the ten largest covering roughly 12%. Sequencing was performed on CD4+ or CD8+ T cells sorted from blood, taken in a trial of the OX40 agonist ivuxolimab. The receptors were sampled from an adult with an advanced solid tumor such as melanoma, head and neck, liver or kidney cancer. The CDR3 runs from the conserved cysteine through the conserved F or W. The D gene is left open where the match is weak. Rows may omit the clone size; those that give it use once, few, many or a size class.

D: NA; size: few; J: TRBJ1-2; V: TRBV12-2; DNA: TGTGCAAGTCGCTTGGCCTCGGGGGACAGGGGGCGAAAGGCTAACTATGGCTACACCTTC; CDR3: CASRLASGDRGRKANYGYTF
D: TRBD1; size: NA; J: TRBJ2-7; V: TRBV16; DNA: TGTGCCAGCAGCCAATCGGGGGCAGGGGGAATCTACGAGCAGTACTTC; CDR3: CASSQSGAGGIYEQYF
D: TRBD1; size: NA; J: TRBJ2-7; V: TRBV7-8; DNA: TGTGCCAGCAGCTTAGGGACAGGGGTCGGGTACGAGCAGTACTTC; CDR3: CASSLGTGVGYEQYF
D: TRBD2; size: NA; J: TRBJ2-5; V: TRBV2; DNA: TGTGCCAGCAGTGAACCTCTAGCGGGGGGCGGTCGGACCCAGTACTTC; CDR3: CASSEPLAGGGRTQYF
D: TRBD1; size: few; J: TRBJ1-4; V: TRBV2; DNA: TGTGCCAGCAAAAACGACAGGGTAGAAGGAAAACTGTTTTTT; CDR3: CASKNDRVEGKLFF
D: NA; size: NA; J: TRBJ2-3; V: TRBV5-1; DNA: TGCGCCAGCAGCTTGGTGCCAGACACAGATACGCAGTATTTT; CDR3: CASSLVPDTDTQYF
D: TRBD1; size: NA; J: TRBJ1-2; V: TRBV5-1; DNA: TGCGCCAGCAGCTTGGATGGACAGGGTAGTGGCTACACCTTC; CDR3: CASSLDGQGSGYTF
D: NA; size: NA; J: TRBJ1-1; V: TRBV11-2; DNA: TGTGCCAGCAGCTTCTCACAGAAGAACACTGAAGCTTTCTTT; CDR3: CASSFSQKNTEAFF
D: TRBD2; size: NA; J: TRBJ2-1; V: TRBV7-7; DNA: TGTGCCAGCAGCCAGGGGGCTAGCGGGAGTAATGAGCAGTTCTTC; CDR3: CASSQGASGSNEQFF
D: NA; size: NA; J: TRBJ1-5; V: TRBV28; DNA: TGTGCCAGCAGTTCCGGGTGGGCGTATAGCAATCAGCCCCAGCATTTT; CDR3: CASSSGWAYSNQPQHF
D: NA; size: few; J: TRBJ1-5; V: TRBV6-5; DNA: TGTGCCAGCAGCCTAAAGGCAGGGCCCAATCAGCCCCAGCATTTT; CDR3: CASSLKAGPNQPQHF
D: NA; size: NA; J: TRBJ2-2; V: TRBV7-6; DNA: TGTGCCAGCAGCTGGACGGGGTTCGGGGAGCTGTTTTTT; CDR3: CASSWTGFGELFF
D: TRBD1; size: NA; J: TRBJ2-3; V: TRBV4-1; DNA: TGCGCCAGCAGCCAAGTCGGGACAGGGGTCACAGATACGCAGTATTTT; CDR3: CASSQVGTGVTDTQYF
D: NA; size: NA; J: TRBJ1-5; V: TRBV4-2; DNA: TGTGCCAGCAGCCCCTTCGGAGATAGCAATCAGCCCCAGCATTTT; CDR3: CASSPFGDSNQPQHF
D: NA; size: once; J: TRBJ2-1; V: TRBV28; DNA: TGTGCCAGCAGTTTAGGCAATGAGCAGTTCTTC; CDR3: CASSLGNEQFF
D: NA; size: once; J: TRBJ2-7; V: TRBV4-1; DNA: TGCGCCAGCAGCCTCGAGGACCCCAAGGGAGGGGGCTACGAGCAGTACTTC; CDR3: CASSLEDPKGGGYEQYF
D: NA; size: once; J: TRBJ1-4; V: TRBV5-4; DNA: TGTGCCAGCAGCTTGGAACGGGGGCCGGAGGAAAAACTGTTTTTT; CDR3: CASSLERGPEEKLFF
D: TRBD1; size: NA; J: TRBJ2-3; V: TRBV19; DNA: TGTGCCAGTAGTCAGGGACAGGGGCGGGGAGATACGCAGTATTTT; CDR3: CASSQGQGRGDTQYF
D: TRBD2; size: NA; J: TRBJ2-7; V: TRBV7-2; DNA: TGTGCCAGCAGCTTGGAACCGGGGGGAACCTACGAGCAGTACTTC; CDR3: CASSLEPGGTYEQYF
D: TRBD1; size: NA; J: TRBJ2-5; V: TRBV5-1; DNA: TGCGCCAGCAGCTTGGGGGACAGGGACCAAGAGACCCAGTACTTC; CDR3: CASSLGDRDQETQYF
D: NA; size: NA; J: TRBJ1-6; V: TRBV10-3; DNA: TGTGCCATCAGGTCGGACCCAAGCTCCTATAATTCACCCCTCCACTTT; CDR3: CAIRSDPSSYNSPLHF
D: NA; size: once; J: TRBJ1-5; V: TRBV14; DNA: TGTGCCAGCAGCCAAGATTGGGTGTCCCCCCAGCATTTT; CDR3: CASSQDWVSPQHF
D: NA; size: NA; J: TRBJ2-7; V: TRBV7-2; DNA: TGTGCCAGCAGCTTAGGAGGGAGCGGAGGTAGCGAGCAGTACTTC; CDR3: CASSLGGSGGSEQYF
D: TRBD2; size: NA; J: TRBJ2-7; V: TRBV18; DNA: TGTGCCAGCTCAAAAGATATGCGGGAGCTGAGCGAGCAGTACTTC; CDR3: CASSKDMRELSEQYF
D: NA; size: NA; J: TRBJ1-1; V: TRBV6-5; DNA: TGTGCCAGCAGATCAGGGGCTTTGAACACTGAAGCTTTCTTT; CDR3: CASRSGALNTEAFF
D: NA; size: NA; J: TRBJ2-5; V: TRBV29-1; DNA: TGCAGCGTTGTCGGGAACCAAGAGACCCAGTACTTC; CDR3: CSVVGNQETQYF
D: TRBD2; size: NA; J: TRBJ2-3; V: TRBV14; DNA: TGTGCCAGCAGCCAATCTACCCTAGCGGGAGCAGATACGCAGTATTTT; CDR3: CASSQSTLAGADTQYF